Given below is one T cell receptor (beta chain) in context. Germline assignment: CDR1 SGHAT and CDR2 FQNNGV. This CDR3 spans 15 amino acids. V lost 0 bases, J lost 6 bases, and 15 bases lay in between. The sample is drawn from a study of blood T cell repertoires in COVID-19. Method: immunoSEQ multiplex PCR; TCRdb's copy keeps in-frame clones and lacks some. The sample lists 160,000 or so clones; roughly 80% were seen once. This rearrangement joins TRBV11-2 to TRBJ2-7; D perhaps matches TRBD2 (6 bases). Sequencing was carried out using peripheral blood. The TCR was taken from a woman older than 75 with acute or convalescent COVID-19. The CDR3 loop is CASSLEIGGQAEQYF. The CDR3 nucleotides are TGTGCCAGCAGCTTAGAGATAGGAGGGCAGGCCGAGCAGTACTTC.